The clone carrying this T cell receptor (beta chain) appeared a single time. Its antigen is as yet unknown. These data belong to a study of shared clonotypes between healthy human individuals. Overall study results and limits: Among donors, the sharing of clonotypes was expected to be influenced by sequencing depth. Despite large depth, sorted-subset datasets appeared incompletely sequenced. Clonotypes shared by all four donors outscored non-shared clonotypes in generation probability.

Trimming cost V 3 bases and J 6 bases; bases outside gene matches: 5. The CDR3 has 14 amino acids. Germline CDR1 SGHRS, CDR2 YFSETQ. The assay was run at deep level. Some clones are missing from TCRdb's copy, which holds only in-frame ones; the method was immunoSEQ multiplex PCR. The table has about 320,000 clones, about nine tenths seen once. The sequenced material came from memory CD8+ T cells sorted from blood. Subset defined: CD45RO+ cells pooled with CCR7-negative TemRA cells. The chain joins TRBV5-1 to TRBJ1-2, with 10 bases aligning to TRBD1. The clonotype comes from a young man in good health. The CDR3 DNA reads as TGCGCCAGCAGCTATTCCGGGACAGGGGATGGCTACACCTTC. It encodes CASSYSGTGDGYTF.